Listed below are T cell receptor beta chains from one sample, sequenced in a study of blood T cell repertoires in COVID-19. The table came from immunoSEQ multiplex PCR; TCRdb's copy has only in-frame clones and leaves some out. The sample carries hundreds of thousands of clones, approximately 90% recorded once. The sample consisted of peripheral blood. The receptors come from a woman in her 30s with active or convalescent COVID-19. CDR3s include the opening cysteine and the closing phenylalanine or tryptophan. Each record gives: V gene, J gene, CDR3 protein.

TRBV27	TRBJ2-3	CASSLTGGTDTQYF
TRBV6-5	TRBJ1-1	CASRAWGTVEAFF
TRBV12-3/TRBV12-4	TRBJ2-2	CASSWGGVGELFF
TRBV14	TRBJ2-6	CASSQARQGVFYGANVLTF
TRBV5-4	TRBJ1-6	CASSPTIRGLDSPLHF
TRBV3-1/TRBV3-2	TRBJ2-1	CASSQEDRLAFF
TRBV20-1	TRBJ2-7	CSASHFDFYEQYF
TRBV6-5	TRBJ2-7	CASTQGLAGDYEQYF
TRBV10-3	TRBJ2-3	CAISGGAIADTQYF
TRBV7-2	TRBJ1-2	CASSHLFGGRGYTF
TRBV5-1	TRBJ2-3	CASSPGAGGLTDTQYF
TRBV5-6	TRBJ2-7	CASSSRDFTYEQYF
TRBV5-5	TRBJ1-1	CASRERPGQENTEAFF
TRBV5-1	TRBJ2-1	CASSPEAGTYNEQFF
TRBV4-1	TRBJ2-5	CASSQLGTSGIVGETQYF
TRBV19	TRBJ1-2	CASSIGRFTGEDGYTF
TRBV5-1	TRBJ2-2	CASSSGDGSGTGELFF
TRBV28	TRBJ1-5	CASSFGTSGNQPQHF
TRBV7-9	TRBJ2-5	CASSPMDRGPRETQYF
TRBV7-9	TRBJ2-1	CASSPTDSTYNEQFF
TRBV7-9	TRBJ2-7	CASSSRDRVDEQYF
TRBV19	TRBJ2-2	CASSSFRDRGVTGELFF
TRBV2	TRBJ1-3	CASAPRDRGNTIYF
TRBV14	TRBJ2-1	CASSQGILIAEPYNEQFF
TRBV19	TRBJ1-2	CASSPWVQGYGYTF